This T cell receptor (beta chain) originates from a study of a mutant IDH1 vaccine in newly diagnosed glioma. Whole-study context: Sex distribution of treated patients was roughly 60% male and approximately 38% female; mean age was 40.4 years.

The study's findings and limits: Pseudoprogression appeared unlinked to shifts in leading peripheral T cell clonotypes.

Using immunoSEQ multiplex PCR, the repertoire was profiled, and TCRdb retains in-frame clones only, with some absent. The data contain about 32,000 clones, 80% of them singletons. In the case of this clone: Its specificity is not known.

The time point was: week 35, safety follow-up. With topical imiquimod, each dose of the vaccine consisted of 300 ug of mutant IDH1 20-mer peptide. The clonotype originates from a man aged 40-49 years with glioma. Some clones in this sample may be carry-over from other donors' samples. The starting material was PBMCs, obtained from a glioma patient whose treatment included an IDH1 peptide vaccine.

Here the CDR3 DNA reads TGCGCCAGCTCGGGTCCGGGTGAAAAACTGTTTTTT. Translated: CASSGPGEKLFF. The rearrangement links TRBV10-1 to TRBJ1-4, with D uncertain. V lost 8 bases to trimming and J lost 7 bases, with 11 bases between them. Germline loops: CDR1 WNHNN, CDR2 SYGVQD (reference sequence). The CDR3 is 12 amino acids.